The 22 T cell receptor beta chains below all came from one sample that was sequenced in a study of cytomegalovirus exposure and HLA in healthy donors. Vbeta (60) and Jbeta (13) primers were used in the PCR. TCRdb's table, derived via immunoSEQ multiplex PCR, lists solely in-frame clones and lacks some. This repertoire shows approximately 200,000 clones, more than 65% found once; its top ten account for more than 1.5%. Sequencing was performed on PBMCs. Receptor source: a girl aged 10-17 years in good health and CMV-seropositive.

The CDR3 DNA follows: TGTGCCAGCAGCGAAAAAGGGACAGGGGATGGCTACACCTTC. This gives the protein CASSEKGTGDGYTF. The chain recombines TRBV7-9 with TRBJ1-2, with 10 bases aligning to TRBD1. The germline V gene has CDR1 SEHNR and CDR2 FQNEAQ (reference sequence). CDR3 length equals 14 residues. J was trimmed by 6 bases and V by 5 bases; bases with no gene match: 6.

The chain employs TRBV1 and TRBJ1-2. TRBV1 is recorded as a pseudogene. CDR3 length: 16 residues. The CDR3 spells CTSSHSRGLIAYGYTF. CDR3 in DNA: TGCACCAGCAGCCACTCCCGCGGTCTTATAGCGTATGGCTACACCTTC.

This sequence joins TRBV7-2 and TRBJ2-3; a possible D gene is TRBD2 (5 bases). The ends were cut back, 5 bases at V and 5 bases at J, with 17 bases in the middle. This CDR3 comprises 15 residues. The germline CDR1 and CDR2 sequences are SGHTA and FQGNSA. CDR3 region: CASSLEALKGDTQYF. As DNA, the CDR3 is TGTGCCAGCAGCCTGGAGGCCCTTAAGGGAGATACGCAGTATTTT.

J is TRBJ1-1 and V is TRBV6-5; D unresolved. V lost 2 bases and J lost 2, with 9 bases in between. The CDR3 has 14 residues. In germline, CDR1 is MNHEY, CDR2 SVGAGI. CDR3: CASSYSNRNTEAFF. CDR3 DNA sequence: TGTGCCAGCAGTTACAGTAACAGAAACACTGAAGCTTTCTTT.

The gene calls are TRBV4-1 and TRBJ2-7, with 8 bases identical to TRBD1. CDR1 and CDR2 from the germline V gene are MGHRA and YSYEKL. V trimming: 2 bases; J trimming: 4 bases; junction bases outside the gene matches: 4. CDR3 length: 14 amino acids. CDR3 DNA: TGCGCCAGCAGCCAAACCCGACAGGGGTACGAGCAGTACTTC. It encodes CASSQTRQGYEQYF.

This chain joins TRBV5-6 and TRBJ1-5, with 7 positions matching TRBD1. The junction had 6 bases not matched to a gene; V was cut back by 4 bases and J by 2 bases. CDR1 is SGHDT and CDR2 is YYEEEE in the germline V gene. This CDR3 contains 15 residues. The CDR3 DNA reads TGTGCCAGCAGCGAAACAGGGGCGGGCAATCAGCCCCAGCATTTT. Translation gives CASSETGAGNQPQHF.

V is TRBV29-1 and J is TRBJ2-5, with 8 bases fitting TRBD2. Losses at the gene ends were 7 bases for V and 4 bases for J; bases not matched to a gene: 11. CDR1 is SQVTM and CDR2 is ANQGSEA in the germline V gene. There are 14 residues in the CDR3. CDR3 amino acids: CSAAPGGFVETQYF. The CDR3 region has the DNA TGCAGCGCCGCCCCGGGGGGGTTTGTAGAGACCCAGTACTTC.

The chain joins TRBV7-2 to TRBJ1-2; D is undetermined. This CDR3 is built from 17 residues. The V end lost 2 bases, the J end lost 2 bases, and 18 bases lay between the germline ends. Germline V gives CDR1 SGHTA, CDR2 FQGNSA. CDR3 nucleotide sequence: TGTGCCAGCAGCTTAAAAAGAAAGGGAGACGGAAACTATGGCTACACCTTC. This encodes CASSLKRKGDGNYGYTF. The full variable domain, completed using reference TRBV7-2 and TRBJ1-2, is GAGVSQSPSNKVTEKGKDVELRCDPISGHTALYWYRQSLGQGLEFLIYFQGNSAPDKSGLPSDRFSAERTGGSVSTLTIQRTQQEDSAVYLCASSLKRKGDGNYGYTFGSGTRLTVV.

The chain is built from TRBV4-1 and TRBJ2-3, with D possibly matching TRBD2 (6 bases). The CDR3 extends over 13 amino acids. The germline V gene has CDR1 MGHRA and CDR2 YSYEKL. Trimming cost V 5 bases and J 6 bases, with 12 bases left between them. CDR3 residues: CASSGGLFDTQYF. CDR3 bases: TGCGCCAGCAGCGGAGGGCTATTCGATACGCAGTATTTT.

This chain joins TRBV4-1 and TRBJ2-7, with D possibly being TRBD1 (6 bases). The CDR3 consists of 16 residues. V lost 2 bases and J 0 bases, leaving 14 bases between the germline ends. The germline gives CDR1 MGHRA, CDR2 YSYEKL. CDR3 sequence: CASSQRTVGTSYEQYF. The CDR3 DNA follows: TGCGCCAGCAGCCAACGGACAGTCGGAACCTCCTACGAGCAGTACTTC.

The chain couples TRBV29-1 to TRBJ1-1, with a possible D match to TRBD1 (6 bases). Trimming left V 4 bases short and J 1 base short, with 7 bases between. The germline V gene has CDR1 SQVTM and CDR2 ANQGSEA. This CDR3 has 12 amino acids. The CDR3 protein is CSVGDKNTEAFF. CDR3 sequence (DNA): TGCAGCGTTGGGGACAAGAACACTGAAGCTTTCTTT.

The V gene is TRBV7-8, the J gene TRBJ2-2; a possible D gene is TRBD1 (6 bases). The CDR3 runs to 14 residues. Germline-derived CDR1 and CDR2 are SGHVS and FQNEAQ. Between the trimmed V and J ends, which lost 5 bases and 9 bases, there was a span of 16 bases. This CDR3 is CASSPDSLGRELFF. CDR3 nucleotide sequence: TGTGCCAGCAGCCCGGACAGTCTAGGGCGGGAGCTGTTTTTT.

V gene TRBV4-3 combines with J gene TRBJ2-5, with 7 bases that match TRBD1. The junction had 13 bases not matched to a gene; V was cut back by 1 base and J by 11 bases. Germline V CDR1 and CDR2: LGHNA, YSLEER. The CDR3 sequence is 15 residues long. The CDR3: CASSQGDSRFEEQYF. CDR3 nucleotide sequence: TGCGCCAGCAGCCAAGGGGACAGCCGCTTTGAGGAGCAGTACTTC.

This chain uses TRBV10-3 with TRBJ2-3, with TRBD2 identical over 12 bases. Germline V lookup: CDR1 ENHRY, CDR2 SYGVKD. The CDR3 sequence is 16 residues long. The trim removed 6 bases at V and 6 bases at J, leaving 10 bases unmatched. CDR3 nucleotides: TGTGCCATCAGCCCTAGCGGGGGGGCAGGCTGGGATACGCAGTATTTT. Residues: CAISPSGGAGWDTQYF.

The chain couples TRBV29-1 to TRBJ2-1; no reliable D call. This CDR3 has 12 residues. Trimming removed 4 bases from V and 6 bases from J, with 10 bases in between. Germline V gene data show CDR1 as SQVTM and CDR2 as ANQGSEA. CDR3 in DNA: TGCAGCGTTGCCCTAGTTGGCAATGAGCAGTTCTTC. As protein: CSVALVGNEQFF.

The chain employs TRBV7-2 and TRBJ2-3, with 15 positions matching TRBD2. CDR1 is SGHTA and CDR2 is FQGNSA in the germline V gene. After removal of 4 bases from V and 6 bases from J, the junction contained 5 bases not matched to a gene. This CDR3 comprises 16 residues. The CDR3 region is CASSWGLAGGADTQYF. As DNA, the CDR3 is TGTGCCAGCAGCTGGGGACTAGCGGGGGGTGCCGATACGCAGTATTTT.

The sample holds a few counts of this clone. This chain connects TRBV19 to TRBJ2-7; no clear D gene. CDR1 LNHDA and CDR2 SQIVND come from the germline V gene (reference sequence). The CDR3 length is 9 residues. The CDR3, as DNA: TGTACAGCTCCCTACGAGCAGTACTTC. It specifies CTAPYEQYF.

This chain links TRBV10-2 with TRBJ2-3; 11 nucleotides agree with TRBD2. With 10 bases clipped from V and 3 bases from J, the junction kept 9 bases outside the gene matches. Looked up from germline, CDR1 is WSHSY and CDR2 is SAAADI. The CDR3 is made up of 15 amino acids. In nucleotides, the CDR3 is TGCGCCACCAAATTCTCTAGCGGGGGGACAGATACGCAGTATTTT. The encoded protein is CATKFSSGGTDTQYF.

CDR3 protein: CASGHGQGTNNSPLHF. The CDR3 DNA reads TGTGCTAGTGGCCACGGACAGGGGACGAATAATTCACCCCTCCACTTT. The genes are TRBV12-5 and TRBJ1-6, with 9 bases fitting TRBD1. Germline lookup yields CDR1 LGHNT and CDR2 FRNRAP. The V segment lost 6 bases and the J segment 5 bases; nucleotides outside the gene matches: 8. The CDR3 totals 16 residues.

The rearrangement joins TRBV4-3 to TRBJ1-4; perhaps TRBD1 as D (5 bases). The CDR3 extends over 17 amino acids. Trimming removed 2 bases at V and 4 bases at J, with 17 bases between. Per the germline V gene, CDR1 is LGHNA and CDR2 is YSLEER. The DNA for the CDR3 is TGCGCCAGCAGCCAAATCGGCGACAGCTCTCTTAATGAAAAACTGTTTTTT. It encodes CASSQIGDSSLNEKLFF.

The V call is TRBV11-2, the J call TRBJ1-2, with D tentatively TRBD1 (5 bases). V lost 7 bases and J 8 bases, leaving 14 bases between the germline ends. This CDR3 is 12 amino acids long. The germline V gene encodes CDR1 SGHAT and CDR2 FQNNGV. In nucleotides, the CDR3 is TGTGCCAGCACCATGGGGGGGACCGGCTACACCTTC. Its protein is CASTMGGTGYTF.

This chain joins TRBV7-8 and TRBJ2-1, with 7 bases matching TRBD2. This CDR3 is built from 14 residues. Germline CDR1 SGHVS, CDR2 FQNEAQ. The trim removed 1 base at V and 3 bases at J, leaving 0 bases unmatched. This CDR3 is CASSLGGGYNEQFF. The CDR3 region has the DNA TGTGCCAGCAGCTTAGGCGGGGGCTACAATGAGCAGTTCTTC.